The sequence of this T cell receptor beta chain was determined in a study of blood T cell repertoires in COVID-19. Study as a whole: Samples taken during acute and convalescent COVID-19 were collected in the United States, Italy and Spain.

Under the authors' procedure: Amplification from reference gene primers served as the basis for estimated nucleated cell counts. The table came from immunoSEQ multiplex PCR; TCRdb's copy has only in-frame clones and leaves some out. For V, J and clone size, that table is used; D and trimming come from the DNA. There are some 150,000 clones in the sample; roughly 90% occur only once, and 2.5% to 3.5% lies in the top ten. This CDR3 contains 16 residues. The V gene's germline CDR1 is MNHEY and CDR2 SVGEGT. With 4 bases removed from V and 0 bases from J, the gap between germline ends came to 16 bases. This chain uses TRBV6-2 or TRBV6-3 with TRBJ2-7; D perhaps matches TRBD2 (5 bases). This clonotype was sampled from a man aged 55 to 70 with acute or convalescent COVID-19. Sequenced sample: peripheral blood. The CDR3 coding sequence is TGTGCCAGCAGTTTCCGGGTGGACGGGATCTCCTACGAGCAGTACTTC. Translated: CASSFRVDGISYEQYF.